These T cell receptor beta chains were read from a single sample in a study of shared clonotypes between healthy human individuals. Libraries were prepared by immunoSEQ multiplex PCR; TCRdb keeps only in-frame clonotypes and omits some of them. In the table there are about 2.1 million clones, 90% to 95% of which are singletons. The sequenced material came from naive CD8+ T cells from PBMCs. The receptors shown here come from a man between 18 and 35 years old in good health. Some clones in this sample may be carry-over from other donors' samples. Each CDR3 is given with its conserved first and last residue. The D gene is left open where the match is weak. The size entry is marked missing in some rows and otherwise reads once, few, many or a size class.

cdr3_aa | d_call | clone_size | j_call | v_call
CASSPGSHKGNQPQHF | NA | NA | TRBJ1-5 | TRBV14
CASSPGQGGEQYF | TRBD1 | NA | TRBJ2-7 | TRBV5-1
CASSLSQDRRRGYTF | TRBD1 | NA | TRBJ1-2 | TRBV27
CASSPGRLGGDTQYF | NA | NA | TRBJ2-3 | TRBV18
CASSETGDPETQYF | TRBD1 | NA | TRBJ2-5 | TRBV9
CASSSQSGSSYNEQFF | TRBD2 | NA | TRBJ2-1 | TRBV7-9
CASRRTPQETQYF | NA | NA | TRBJ2-5 | TRBV7-9
CASSVSGGGEQYF | TRBD1 | NA | TRBJ2-7 | TRBV9
CASTPVDRGYEQYF | NA | once | TRBJ2-7 | TRBV27
CASLALWATLYEQYF | NA | NA | TRBJ2-7 | TRBV28
CASSFGRDAGSAEAFF | NA | NA | TRBJ1-1 | TRBV5-1
CASSPPWRSSGNTIYF | NA | NA | TRBJ1-3 | TRBV18
CASSPTGDNYGYTF | TRBD1 | few | TRBJ1-2 | TRBV18
CASSHLAGGMNEQFF | TRBD2 | NA | TRBJ2-1 | TRBV7-9
CASRGDRAALHEQYF | TRBD1 | NA | TRBJ2-7 | TRBV6-5
CASSLRGTNTGELFF | NA | NA | TRBJ2-2 | TRBV11-1
CASSFMGRGAGELFF | NA | NA | TRBJ2-2 | TRBV7-9
CASSPTPRQREKGNEQFF | TRBD2 | NA | TRBJ2-1 | TRBV28
CASSSSRDSPGYTF | TRBD1 | NA | TRBJ1-2 | TRBV7-9
CASSQARTLQETQYF | NA | NA | TRBJ2-5 | TRBV4-1
CAITADWNTEAFF | NA | NA | TRBJ1-1 | TRBV10-3
CASSSLRGETDTQYF | NA | NA | TRBJ2-3 | TRBV28
CASSPGQAVYEQYF | NA | NA | TRBJ2-7 | TRBV18